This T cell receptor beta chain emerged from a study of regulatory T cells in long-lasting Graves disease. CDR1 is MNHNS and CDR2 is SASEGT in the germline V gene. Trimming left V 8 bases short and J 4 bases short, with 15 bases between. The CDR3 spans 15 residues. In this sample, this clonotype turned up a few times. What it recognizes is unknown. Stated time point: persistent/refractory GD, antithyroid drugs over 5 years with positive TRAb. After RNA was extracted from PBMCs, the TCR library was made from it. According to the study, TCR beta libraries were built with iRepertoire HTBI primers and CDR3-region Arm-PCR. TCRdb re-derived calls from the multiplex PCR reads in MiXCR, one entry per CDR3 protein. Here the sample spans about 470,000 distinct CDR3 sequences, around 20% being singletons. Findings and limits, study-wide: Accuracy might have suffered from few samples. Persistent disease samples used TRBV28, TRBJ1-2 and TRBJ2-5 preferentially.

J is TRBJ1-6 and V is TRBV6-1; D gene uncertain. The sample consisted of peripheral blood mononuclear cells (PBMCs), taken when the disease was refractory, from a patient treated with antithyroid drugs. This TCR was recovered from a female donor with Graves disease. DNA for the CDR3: TGTGCCAGCCGACGCGCAGCAGTATATAATTCACCCCTCCACTTT. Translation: CASRRAAVYNSPLHF.